Listed below are T cell receptor beta chains from one sample, sequenced in a study of OX40 agonist ivuxolimab in advanced cancers. Here immunoSEQ multiplex PCR was the method, and the copy in TCRdb shows in-frame clones only, minus some. The profile shows about 83,000 clones, about 80% of them singletons. Sequences were derived from CD4+ or CD8+ T cells sorted from blood, sampled in a trial of the OX40 agonist ivuxolimab. The receptors shown here come from an adult with an advanced solid tumor such as melanoma, head and neck, liver or kidney cancer. Each CDR3 is given with its conserved first and last residue. D genes are given only for firm matches. Clone size is not always given. Where it is, it says once, few, many or a class for expanded clones.

V gene	D gene	J gene	clone size	CDR3 length	CDR3 protein	CDR3 DNA
TRBV19	TRBD1	TRBJ1-5	NA	17	CASSILSGTGSNQPQHF	TGTGCCAGTAGTATACTTTCAGGGACAGGGTCCAATCAGCCCCAGCATTTT
TRBV9	NA	TRBJ2-1	NA	15	CASSVDLDRYNEQFF	TGTGCCAGCAGCGTAGATTTAGACAGGTACAATGAGCAGTTCTTC
TRBV28	NA	TRBJ1-2	once	18	CASSLNVGRAGAYGGYTF	TGTGCCAGCAGTTTAAATGTAGGCAGGGCAGGGGCTTATGGTGGCTACACCTTC
TRBV19	NA	TRBJ2-7	NA	14	CASSIVGGSYEQYF	TGTGCCAGTAGTATAGTTGGCGGCTCCTACGAGCAGTACTTC
TRBV7-9	NA	TRBJ1-2	NA	14	CASSLAGTGRGYTF	TGTGCCAGCAGCTTAGCTGGAACAGGGCGAGGCTACACCTTC
TRBV12-2	NA	TRBJ2-5	NA	23	CASRSAGREFGTGTSPEQETQYF	NA
TRBV14	NA	TRBJ1-2	NA	14	CASSQGIHMDGYTF	TGTGCCAGCAGCCAAGGGATCCATATGGATGGCTACACCTTC
TRBV5-1	NA	TRBJ2-5	few	15	CASSLGGDPRETQYF	TGCGCCAGCAGCTTGGGGGGAGACCCAAGGGAGACCCAGTACTTC
TRBV29-1	TRBD1	TRBJ1-2	NA	13	CSAGQGAEGGYTF	TGCAGCGCAGGACAGGGGGCGGAAGGTGGCTACACCTTC
TRBV29-1	NA	TRBJ2-3	few	13	CSVEDSRADTQYF	TGCAGCGTTGAAGACAGTAGGGCAGATACGCAGTATTTT
TRBV5-1	TRBD1	TRBJ2-6	NA	18	CASSLEGQGAYGANVLTF	TGCGCCAGCAGCTTGGAGGGACAGGGGGCTTACGGGGCCAACGTCCTGACTTTC
TRBV27	TRBD1	TRBJ1-2	NA	15	CASSSAGTGVGGYTF	TGTGCCAGCAGTTCAGCCGGGACAGGGGTAGGTGGCTACACCTTC
TRBV29-1	NA	TRBJ1-1	NA	13	CSVNLGWPPKAFF	TGCAGCGTGAACCTCGGGTGGCCCCCAAAAGCTTTCTTT
TRBV18	NA	TRBJ1-2	once	14	CASSPEARNYGYTF	TGTGCCAGCTCACCAGAGGCAAGGAACTATGGCTACACCTTC
TRBV7-9	NA	TRBJ1-2	NA	15	CASSTAGTAGYGYTF	TGTGCCAGCAGCACGGCCGGGACCGCCGGGTATGGCTACACCTTC
TRBV27	NA	TRBJ2-3	NA	15	CASSFLGQGTDTQYF	TGTGCCAGCAGTTTCCTAGGGCAGGGCACAGATACGCAGTATTTT
TRBV28	TRBD1	TRBJ1-2	NA	13	CASREGAQYGYTF	TGTGCCAGCAGGGAGGGGGCGCAGTATGGCTACACCTTC
TRBV2	TRBD2	TRBJ2-7	NA	16	CASSEARSSGGYEQYF	TGTGCCAGCAGTGAAGCGCGGAGTAGCGGGGGTTACGAGCAGTACTTC
TRBV19	TRBD2	TRBJ2-5	NA	15	CASSHSGKYQETQYF	TGTGCCAGTAGTCATAGCGGGAAATACCAAGAGACCCAGTACTTC
TRBV19	NA	TRBJ1-5	NA	13	CASSWTTSRPQHF	TGTGCCAGTAGTTGGACAACTTCTCGGCCCCAGCATTTT
TRBV9	NA	TRBJ1-2	NA	15	CASSVALQTIYGYTF	TGTGCCAGCAGCGTAGCTCTTCAGACTATCTATGGCTACACCTTC
TRBV19	NA	TRBJ2-2	NA	14	CASSSQSFTGELFF	TGTGCCAGTAGTTCCCAGTCTTTCACCGGGGAGCTGTTTTTT
TRBV5-1	TRBD1	TRBJ1-2	NA	15	CASSLAGQGAEGYTF	TGCGCCAGCAGCTTGGCAGGACAGGGGGCTGAGGGCTACACCTTC
TRBV2	NA	TRBJ1-1	NA	13	CASVRGPNTEAFF	TGTGCCAGCGTAAGGGGCCCGAACACTGAAGCTTTCTTT
TRBV9	TRBD2	TRBJ2-7	few	14	CASSVSGGTYEQYF	TGTGCCAGCAGCGTATCCGGGGGGACCTACGAGCAGTACTTC
TRBV19	NA	TRBJ2-4	NA	18	CASSRGLKGHLAKNIQYF	TGTGCCAGTAGCCGGGGGCTGAAAGGACACTTAGCCAAAAACATTCAGTACTTC
TRBV28	NA	TRBJ1-2	NA	15	CASSVLKTANYGYTF	TGTGCCAGCAGTGTACTTAAGACTGCTAACTATGGCTACACCTTC
TRBV21-1	NA	TRBJ1-4	NA	18	CASSKESGQGPRGEKLFF	TGTGCCAGCAGCAAAGAGTCGGGACAGGGACCTCGGGGTGAAAAACTGTTTTTT
TRBV5-6	NA	TRBJ1-6	NA	14	CASSPTGRNSPLHF	TGTGCCAGCAGTCCAACAGGGAGAAATTCACCCCTCCACTTT
TRBV11-2	NA	TRBJ2-5	NA	15	CASSSITGTGGPENF	TGTGCCAGCAGCTCCATAACCGGGACTGGCGGGCCTGAAAACTTC
TRBV6-6	NA	TRBJ1-2	NA	12	CASNQGGYGYTF	TGTGCCAGCAACCAGGGAGGCTATGGCTACACCTTC
TRBV6-5	NA	TRBJ2-7	NA	12	CASSSISYEQYF	TGTGCCAGCAGCTCAATCTCCTACGAGCAGTACTTC
TRBV30	NA	TRBJ1-4	NA	14	CAWSTGGVREKLFF	TGTGCCTGGAGTACCGGGGGCGTGAGGGAAAAACTGTTTTTT
TRBV27	NA	TRBJ1-1	few	14	CASRVGTHNTEAFF	TGTGCCAGCAGGGTCGGGACACACAACACTGAAGCTTTCTTT
TRBV28	TRBD1	TRBJ1-3	NA	13	CASRDRAGNTIYF	TGTGCCAGCCGGGACAGGGCCGGAAACACCATATATTTT
TRBV5-5	TRBD1	TRBJ1-2	NA	15	CASSSGTGYRYGYTF	TGTGCCAGCAGCTCCGGGACAGGGTATCGCTATGGCTACACCTTC
TRBV5-1	TRBD1	TRBJ2-1	few	16	CASSLAGDRVYNEQFF	TGCGCCAGCAGCTTGGCTGGGGACAGGGTATACAATGAGCAGTTCTTC
TRBV6-4	NA	TRBJ1-1	NA	16	CASSDQGLLPNTEAFF	TGTGCCAGCAGTGACCAGGGACTCTTACCGAACACTGAAGCTTTCTTT
TRBV2	NA	TRBJ2-3	NA	14	CTSSMGQSTDTQYF	TGTACCTCGTCCATGGGGCAGAGCACAGATACGCAGTATTTT
TRBV20-1	NA	TRBJ1-2	NA	11	CSAQNNYGYTF	TGCAGTGCTCAGAATAACTATGGCTACACCTTC
TRBV5-1	TRBD1	TRBJ2-2	NA	14	CASSPQGASGELFF	TGCGCCAGCAGCCCCCAGGGGGCTTCGGGGGAGCTGTTTTTT
TRBV6-1	TRBD1	TRBJ1-2	NA	14	CASSEDRGLYGYTF	TGTGCCAGCAGTGAGGACAGGGGGCTCTATGGCTACACCTTC
TRBV14	NA	TRBJ2-3	NA	15	CASSRTSISTDTQYF	TGTGCCAGCAGCCGAACGTCCATTAGCACAGATACGCAGTATTTT
TRBV5-1	TRBD2	TRBJ2-5	NA	17	CASSRSGVAGEQETQYF	TGCGCCAGCAGCCGTTCCGGGGTAGCGGGGGAACAAGAGACCCAGTACTTC
TRBV6-1	NA	TRBJ2-3	NA	12	CASSESFDTQYF	TGTGCCAGCAGTGAGTCTTTCGATACGCAGTATTTT
TRBV6-5	NA	TRBJ1-2	few	12	CASSRQDYGYTF	TGTGCCAGCAGCCGACAGGACTATGGCTACACCTTC
TRBV19	NA	TRBJ1-5	NA	13	CASTDYSNQPQHF	TGTGCCAGTACAGATTATAGCAATCAGCCCCAGCATTTT
TRBV2	TRBD1	TRBJ1-4	NA	17	CASSDRDRGRDGEKLFF	TGTGCCAGCAGTGACCGGGACAGGGGGCGGGACGGTGAAAAACTGTTTTTT
TRBV2	TRBD1	TRBJ1-4	NA	14	CASSTDRAGEKLFF	TGTGCCAGCAGTACCGACAGGGCGGGCGAAAAACTGTTTTTT
TRBV6-1	TRBD1	TRBJ1-5	once	14	CASSERRGLRPQHF	TGTGCCAGCAGTGAACGCAGGGGGCTTCGACCCCAGCATTTT
TRBV7-9	NA	TRBJ1-5	NA	18	CASSLSFSGQILNQPQHF	TGTGCCAGCAGCTTAAGTTTTTCTGGGCAGATTCTCAATCAGCCCCAGCATTTT
TRBV9	TRBD1	TRBJ2-6	NA	16	CASSDRGSSGANVLTF	TGTGCCAGCAGCGACAGGGGGAGCTCTGGGGCCAACGTCCTGACTTTC
TRBV5-1	NA	TRBJ1-2	NA	16	CASSPRQDSSNYGYTF	TGCGCCAGCAGCCCAAGACAGGATAGTTCTAACTATGGCTACACCTTC
TRBV30	NA	TRBJ1-2	NA	14	CAWTMGGDNYGYTF	TGTGCCTGGACCATGGGAGGGGATAACTATGGCTACACCTTC
TRBV2	TRBD1	TRBJ1-4	NA	14	CASKQGNRPEKLFF	TGTGCCAGCAAACAGGGGAATCGGCCCGAAAAACTGTTTTTT